This entry lists 10 T cell receptor beta chains sequenced from one sample in a study of shared clonotypes between healthy human individuals. The assay was immunoSEQ multiplex PCR, and TCRdb's table has in-frame clones only and misses some. Of about 380,000 clones detected, 96% appear once; the ten largest clones hold about 0.34%. What was sequenced was memory CD8+ T cells sorted from blood. Described subset: CD45RO+ cells pooled with CCR7-negative TemRA cells. The receptors stem from a man aged 30 to 45 in good health.

The rearrangement joins TRBV2 to TRBJ2-5, with 7 bases identical to TRBD1. CDR1 and CDR2 from the germline V gene are SNHLY and FYNNEI. J gave up 2 bases and V 6 bases, and 3 bases lay outside the gene matches. This CDR3 has 13 residues. The DNA of the CDR3 is TGTGCCAGCAGGGGACAGATTCAAGAGACCCAGTACTTC. It translates to CASRGQIQETQYF.

The genes are TRBV5-6 and TRBJ2-2; no clear D. This CDR3 contains 16 residues. Germline CDR1 SGHDT, CDR2 YYEEEE. Between the trimmed V and J ends, which lost 0 bases and 4 bases, there was a span of 13 bases. Here the CDR3 reads CASSLGRILGTGELFF. As DNA, the CDR3 is TGTGCCAGCAGCTTGGGACGGATTTTGGGCACCGGGGAGCTGTTTTTT.

The rearrangement links TRBV5-1 to TRBJ2-7; D not certain. Germline assignment: CDR1 SGHRS and CDR2 YFSETQ. The CDR3 contains 14 residues. Deletions cut 0 bases from V and 3 bases from J, with 10 bases between. The CDR3 DNA follows: TGCGCCAGCAGCTTGGGACTGAATAACTACGAGCAGTACTTC. Translated, it gives CASSLGLNNYEQYF.

The chain couples TRBV15 to TRBJ2-7; possibly TRBD2 for D (5 bases). Trimming took 3 bases from V and 6 from J, leaving 18 bases between them. The CDR3 totals 15 residues. The germline V gene has CDR1 LNHNV and CDR2 YYDKDF (reference sequence). The DNA of the CDR3 is TGTGCCACCAGCAGGGAGTCTATACGGGGTGGCGAGCAGTACTTC. Translating it yields CATSRESIRGGEQYF.

The V call is TRBV7-3, the J call TRBJ2-5; D may be TRBD1 (5 bases). The CDR3 is 13 residues long. Per the germline V gene, CDR1 is SGHTA and CDR2 is FQGTGA. The germline V and J ends were trimmed by 2 bases and 5 bases, with 9 bases remaining between them. The CDR3 loop is CASSLRAGETQYF. DNA for the CDR3: TGTGCCAGCAGCTTACGGGCAGGGGAGACCCAGTACTTC.

The chain uses TRBV6-1 and TRBJ2-7; TRBD2 matches at 8 bases. The V and J ends lost 1 base and 3 bases, in that order; junction bases with no gene match: 17. The CDR3 has 19 residues. Germline V gives CDR1 MNHNS, CDR2 SASEGT. The CDR3 spells CASSEEGGGLSPLFYEQYF. The CDR3 nucleotides read TGTGCCAGCAGTGAAGAAGGCGGGGGGTTGTCCCCCCTCTTCTACGAGCAGTACTTC.

The V call is TRBV30, the J call TRBJ1-5; D is uncertain. The length of the CDR3 is 16 residues. The germline V and J ends were trimmed by 5 bases and 11 bases, with 28 bases remaining between them. Germline V gene lookup returns CDR1 GTSNPN and CDR2 SVGIG (reference sequence). CDR3: CAWQRWPNRIQSAQHF. The CDR3 nucleotides are TGTGCCTGGCAAAGGTGGCCGAACCGAATCCAATCAGCCCAGCATTTT. The variable domain in full, with the rest retrieved from reference TRBV30 and TRBJ1-5, is SQTIHQWPATLVQPVGSPLSLECTVEGTSNPNLYWYRQAAGRGLQLLFYSVGIGQISSEVPQNLSASRPQDRQFILSSKKLLLSDSGFYLCAWQRWPNRIQSAQHFGDGTRLSIL.

V usage is TRBV11-3 and J usage is TRBJ1-3; no clear D gene. This CDR3 has 17 residues. Germline loops: CDR1 SGHNT, CDR2 YENEEA. V was cut by 1 base and J by 0 bases, with 13 bases left in between. Here the CDR3 reads CASSLAVDAHSGNTIYF. The CDR3 nucleotides are TGTGCCAGCAGCTTAGCGGTGGACGCACACTCTGGAAACACCATATATTTT.

The chain uses TRBV19 and TRBJ2-3; D possibly corresponds to TRBD2 (6 bases). Trimming left V 5 bases short and J 2 bases short, with 20 bases between. This CDR3 contains 17 residues. Germline loops: CDR1 LNHDA, CDR2 SQIVND (reference sequence). DNA of the CDR3: TGTGCCAGTAGTGTTAATCTGGGACTTTTCTACACAGATACGCAGTATTTT. Its protein is CASSVNLGLFYTDTQYF.

The chain uses TRBV9 and TRBJ2-5, with no clear D. Deletions cut 2 bases from V and 5 bases from J, with 10 bases between. The CDR3 runs to 13 residues. In germline, CDR1 is SGDLS, CDR2 YYNGEE. CDR3 residues: CASSVTPLETQYF. The CDR3 region has the DNA TGTGCCAGCAGCGTTACCCCTTTGGAGACCCAGTACTTC.